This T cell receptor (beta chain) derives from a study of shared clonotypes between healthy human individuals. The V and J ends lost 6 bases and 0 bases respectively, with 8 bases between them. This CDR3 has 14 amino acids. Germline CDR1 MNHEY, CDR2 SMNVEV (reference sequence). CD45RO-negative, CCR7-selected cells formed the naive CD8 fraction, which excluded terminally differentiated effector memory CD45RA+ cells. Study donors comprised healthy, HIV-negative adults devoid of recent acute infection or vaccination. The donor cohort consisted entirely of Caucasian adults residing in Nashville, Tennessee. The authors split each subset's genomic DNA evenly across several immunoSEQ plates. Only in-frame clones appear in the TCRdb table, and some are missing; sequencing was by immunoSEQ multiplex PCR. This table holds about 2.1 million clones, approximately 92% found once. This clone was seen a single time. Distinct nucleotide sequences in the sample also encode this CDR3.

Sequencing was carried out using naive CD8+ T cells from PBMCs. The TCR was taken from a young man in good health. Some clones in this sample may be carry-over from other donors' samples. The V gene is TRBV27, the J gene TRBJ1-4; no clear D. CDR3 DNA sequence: TGTGCCAGCAGCCTTTACGCAACTAATGAAAAACTGTTTTTT. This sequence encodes CASSLYATNEKLFF. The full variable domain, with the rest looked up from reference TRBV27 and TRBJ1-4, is EAQVTQNPRYLITVTGKKLTVTCSQNMNHEYMSWYRQDPGLGLRQIYYSMNVEVTDKGDVPEGYKVSRKEKRNFPLILESPSPNQTSLYFCASSLYATNEKLFFGSGTQLSVL.